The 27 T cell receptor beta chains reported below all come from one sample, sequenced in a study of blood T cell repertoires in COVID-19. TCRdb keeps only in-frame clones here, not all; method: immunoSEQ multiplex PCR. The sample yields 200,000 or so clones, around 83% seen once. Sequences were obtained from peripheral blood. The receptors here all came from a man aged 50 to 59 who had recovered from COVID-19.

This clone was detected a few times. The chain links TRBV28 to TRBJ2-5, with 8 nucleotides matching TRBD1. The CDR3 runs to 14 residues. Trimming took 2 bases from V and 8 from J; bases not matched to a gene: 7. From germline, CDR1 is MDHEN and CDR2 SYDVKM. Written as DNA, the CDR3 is TGTGCCAGCAGTTTAATAGCAGGGGGCATAACCCAGTACTTC. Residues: CASSLIAGGITQYF.

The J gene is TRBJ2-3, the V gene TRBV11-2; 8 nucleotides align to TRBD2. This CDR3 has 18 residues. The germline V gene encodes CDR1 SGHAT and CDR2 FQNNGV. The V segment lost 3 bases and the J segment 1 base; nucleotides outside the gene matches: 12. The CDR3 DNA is TGTGCCAGCAGCTTTATCCAAGTTTCTAGCGGGCGCACAGATACGCAGTATTTT. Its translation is CASSFIQVSSGRTDTQYF.

In DNA, the CDR3 is TGCAGCGTTGAAGTTGGGACAGAAAGGCAGTACTTC. Translated: CSVEVGTERQYF. This rearrangement joins TRBV29-1 to TRBJ2-7; 7 bases match TRBD1. Germline-derived CDR1 and CDR2 are SQVTM and ANQGSEA. Trimming at V came to 1 base and at J to 9 bases, leaving 6 bases not matched to a gene. CDR3 length equals 12 residues.

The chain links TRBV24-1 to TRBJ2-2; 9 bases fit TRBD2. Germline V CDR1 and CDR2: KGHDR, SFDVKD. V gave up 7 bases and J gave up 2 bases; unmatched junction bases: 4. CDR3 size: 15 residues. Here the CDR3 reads CATSLSGGNTGELFF. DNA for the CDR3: TGTGCCACCAGCCTTAGCGGGGGTAACACCGGGGAGCTGTTTTTT.

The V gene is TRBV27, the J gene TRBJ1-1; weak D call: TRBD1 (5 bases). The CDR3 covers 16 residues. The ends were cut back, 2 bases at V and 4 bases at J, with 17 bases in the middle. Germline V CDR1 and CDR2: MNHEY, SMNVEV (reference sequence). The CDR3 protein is CASSLQRYGATTEAFF. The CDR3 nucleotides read TGTGCCAGCAGTTTACAGCGTTATGGGGCGACCACTGAAGCTTTCTTT.

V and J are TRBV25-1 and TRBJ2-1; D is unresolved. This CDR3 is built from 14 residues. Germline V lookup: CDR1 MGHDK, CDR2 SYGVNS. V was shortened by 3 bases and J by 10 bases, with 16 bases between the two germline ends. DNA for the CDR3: TGTGCCAGCAGTGATCCTGGAGTTAGGAAGGAGCAGTTCTTC. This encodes CASSDPGVRKEQFF.

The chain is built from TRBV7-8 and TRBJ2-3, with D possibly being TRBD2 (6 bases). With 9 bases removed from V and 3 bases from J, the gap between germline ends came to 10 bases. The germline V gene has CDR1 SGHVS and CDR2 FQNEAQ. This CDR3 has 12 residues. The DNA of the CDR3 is TGTGCCAGTGCGGGACCTACAGATACGCAGTATTTT. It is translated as CASAGPTDTQYF.

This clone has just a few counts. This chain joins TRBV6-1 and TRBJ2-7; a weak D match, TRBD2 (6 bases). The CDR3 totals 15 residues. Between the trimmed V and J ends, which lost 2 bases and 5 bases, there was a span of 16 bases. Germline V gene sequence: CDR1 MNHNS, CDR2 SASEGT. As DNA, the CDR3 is TGTGCCAGCAGTGAAACGGGGTCAGGGAGGCACGAGCAGTACTTC. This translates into CASSETGSGRHEQYF.

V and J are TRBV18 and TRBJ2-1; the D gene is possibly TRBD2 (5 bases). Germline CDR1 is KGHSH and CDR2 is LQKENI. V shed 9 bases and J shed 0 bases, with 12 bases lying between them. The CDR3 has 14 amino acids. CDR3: CASLTGSSYNEQFF. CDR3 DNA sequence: TGTGCCAGTCTCACGGGGAGCTCCTACAATGAGCAGTTCTTC.

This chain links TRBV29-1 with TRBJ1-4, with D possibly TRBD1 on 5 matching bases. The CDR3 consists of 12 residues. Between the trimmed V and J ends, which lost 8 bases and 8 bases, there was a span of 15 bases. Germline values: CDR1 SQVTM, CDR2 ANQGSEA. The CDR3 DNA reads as TGCAGCACGATGGGGGAGGGAGAAAAACTGTTTTTT. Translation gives CSTMGEGEKLFF.

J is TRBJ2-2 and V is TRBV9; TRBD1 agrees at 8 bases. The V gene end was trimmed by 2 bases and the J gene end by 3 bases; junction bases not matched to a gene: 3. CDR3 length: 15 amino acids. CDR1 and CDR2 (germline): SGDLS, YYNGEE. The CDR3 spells CASSVRGLDTGELFF. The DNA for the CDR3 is TGTGCCAGCAGCGTCAGGGGGCTGGACACCGGGGAGCTGTTTTTT.

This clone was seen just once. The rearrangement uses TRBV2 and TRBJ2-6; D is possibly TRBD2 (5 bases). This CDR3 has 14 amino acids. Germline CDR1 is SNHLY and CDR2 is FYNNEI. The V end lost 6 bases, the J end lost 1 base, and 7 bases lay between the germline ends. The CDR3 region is CASREVSGANVLTF. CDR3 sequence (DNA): TGTGCCAGCAGGGAGGTTTCTGGGGCCAACGTCCTGACTTTC.

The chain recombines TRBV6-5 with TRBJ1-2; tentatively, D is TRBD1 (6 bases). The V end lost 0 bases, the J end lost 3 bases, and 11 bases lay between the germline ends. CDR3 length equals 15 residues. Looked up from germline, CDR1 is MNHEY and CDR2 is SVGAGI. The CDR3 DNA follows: TGTGCCAGCAGTTACTCAACAGGGCAGCACTATGGCTACACCTTC. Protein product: CASSYSTGQHYGYTF.

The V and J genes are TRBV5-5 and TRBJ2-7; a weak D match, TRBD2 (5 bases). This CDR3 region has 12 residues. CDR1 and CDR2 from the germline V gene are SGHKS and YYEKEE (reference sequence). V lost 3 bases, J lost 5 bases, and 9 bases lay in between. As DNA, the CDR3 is TGTGCCAGCAGCTGGACTTTCAACGAGCAGTACTTC. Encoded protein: CASSWTFNEQYF.

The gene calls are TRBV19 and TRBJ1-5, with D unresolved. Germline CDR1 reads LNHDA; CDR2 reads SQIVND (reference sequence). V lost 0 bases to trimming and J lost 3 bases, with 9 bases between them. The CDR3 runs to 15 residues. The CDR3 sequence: CASSIERGNNQPQHF. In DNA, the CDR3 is TGTGCCAGTAGTATAGAACGGGGTAACAATCAGCCCCAGCATTTT.

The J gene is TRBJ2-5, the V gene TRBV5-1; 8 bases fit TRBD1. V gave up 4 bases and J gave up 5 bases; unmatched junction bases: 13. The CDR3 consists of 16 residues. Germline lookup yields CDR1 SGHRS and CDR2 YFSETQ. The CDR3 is CASSPDRGEGPETQYF. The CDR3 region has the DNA TGCGCCAGCAGCCCTGACAGGGGCGAGGGTCCGGAGACCCAGTACTTC.

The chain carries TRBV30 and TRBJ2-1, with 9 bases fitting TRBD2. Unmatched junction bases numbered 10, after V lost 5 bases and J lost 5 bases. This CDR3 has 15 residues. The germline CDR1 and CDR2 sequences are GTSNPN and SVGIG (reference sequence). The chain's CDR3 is CAWRLADRRNNEQFF. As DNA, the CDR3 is TGTGCCTGGCGACTAGCGGACCGAAGGAACAATGAGCAGTTCTTC.

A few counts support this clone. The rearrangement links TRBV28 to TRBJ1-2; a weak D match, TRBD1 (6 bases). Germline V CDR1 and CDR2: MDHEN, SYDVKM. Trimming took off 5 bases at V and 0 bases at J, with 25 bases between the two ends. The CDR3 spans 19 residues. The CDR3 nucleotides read TGTGCCAGCAGTACATTCAATAGGTGGACAGAGGCAACTAACTATGGCTACACCTTC. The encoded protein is CASSTFNRWTEATNYGYTF.

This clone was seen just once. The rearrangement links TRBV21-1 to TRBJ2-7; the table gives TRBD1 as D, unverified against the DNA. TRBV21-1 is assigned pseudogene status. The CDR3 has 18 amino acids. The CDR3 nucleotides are TGTGCCAGCAGCAAAGCGCTTTTGAGAGGCAGGGGGTCGTACGAGCAGTACTTC. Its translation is CASSKALLRGRGSYEQYF.

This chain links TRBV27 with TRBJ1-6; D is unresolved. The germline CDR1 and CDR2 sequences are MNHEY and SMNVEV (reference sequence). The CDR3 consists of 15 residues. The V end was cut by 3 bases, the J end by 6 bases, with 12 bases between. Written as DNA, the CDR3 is TGTGCCAGCAGTTTTGGTGTGGTGGCTAATTCACCCCTCCACTTT. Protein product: CASSFGVVANSPLHF.

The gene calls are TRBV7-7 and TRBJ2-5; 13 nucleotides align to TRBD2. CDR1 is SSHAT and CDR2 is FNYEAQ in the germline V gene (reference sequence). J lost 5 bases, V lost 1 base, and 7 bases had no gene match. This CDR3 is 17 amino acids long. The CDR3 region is CASSLGGLAGVGETQYF. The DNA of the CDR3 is TGTGCCAGCAGCTTAGGAGGACTAGCGGGAGTTGGGGAGACCCAGTACTTC. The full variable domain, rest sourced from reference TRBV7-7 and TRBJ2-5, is GAGVSQSPRYKVTKRGQDVTLRCDPISSHATLYWYQQALGQGPEFLTYFNYEAQPDKSGLPSDRFSAERPEGSISTLTIQRTEQRDSAMYRCASSLGGLAGVGETQYFGPGTRLLVL.

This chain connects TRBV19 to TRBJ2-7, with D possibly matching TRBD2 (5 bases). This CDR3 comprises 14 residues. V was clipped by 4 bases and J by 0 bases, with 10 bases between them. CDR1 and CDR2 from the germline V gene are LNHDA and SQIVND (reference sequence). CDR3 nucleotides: TGTGCCAGTAGTAGAGTTGGGAGCTCCTACGAGCAGTACTTC. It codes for CASSRVGSSYEQYF.

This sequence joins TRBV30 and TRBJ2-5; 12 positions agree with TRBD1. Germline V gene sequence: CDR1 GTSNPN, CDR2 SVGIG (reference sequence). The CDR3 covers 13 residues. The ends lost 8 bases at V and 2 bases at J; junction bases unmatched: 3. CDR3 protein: CARDRGPQETQYF. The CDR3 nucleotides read TGTGCCAGGGACAGGGGGCCACAAGAGACCCAGTACTTC.

For the CDR3, the DNA is TGTGCCAGCAGCCAGTCAAGCGGGAGGGCCCGAACCGGGGAGCTGTTTTTT. Translated, it gives CASSQSSGRARTGELFF. The chain is built from TRBV14 and TRBJ2-2, with TRBD2 matching 10 bases. The CDR3 spans 17 residues. The trim removed 3 bases at V and 5 bases at J, leaving 9 bases unmatched. Germline loops: CDR1 SGHDN, CDR2 FVKESK.

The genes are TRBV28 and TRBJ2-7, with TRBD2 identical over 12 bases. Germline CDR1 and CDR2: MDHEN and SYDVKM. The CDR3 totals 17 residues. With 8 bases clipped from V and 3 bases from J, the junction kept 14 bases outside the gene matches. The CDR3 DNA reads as TGTGCCAGCCTCCCTAGCGGGAGGGCCTTAAGCCTCTACGAGCAGTACTTC. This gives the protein CASLPSGRALSLYEQYF.

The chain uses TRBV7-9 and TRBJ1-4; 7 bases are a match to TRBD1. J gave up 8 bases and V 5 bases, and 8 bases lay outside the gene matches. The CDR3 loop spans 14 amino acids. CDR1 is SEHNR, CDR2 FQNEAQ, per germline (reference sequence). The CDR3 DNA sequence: TGTGCCAGCAGCGATCGACAGGGCTCGGAAAAACTGTTTTTT. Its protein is CASSDRQGSEKLFF. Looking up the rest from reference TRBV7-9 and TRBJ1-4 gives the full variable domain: DTGVSQNPRHKITKRGQNVTFRCDPISEHNRLYWYRQTLGQGPEFLTYFQNEAQLEKSRLLSDRFSAERPKGSFSTLEIQRTEQGDSAMYLCASSDRQGSEKLFFGSGTQLSVL.

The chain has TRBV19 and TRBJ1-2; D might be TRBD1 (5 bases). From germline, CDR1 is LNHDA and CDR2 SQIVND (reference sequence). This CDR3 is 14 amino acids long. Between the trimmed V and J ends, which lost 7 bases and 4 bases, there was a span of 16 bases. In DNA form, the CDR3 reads TGTGCCAGTACCTTTTCGATCGGGGGCTATGGCTACACCTTC. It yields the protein CASTFSIGGYGYTF.